This T cell receptor beta chain was sequenced for a study of metastatic and nonmetastatic thyroid tumors. TCRdb ran MiXCR on the PCR reads. Among 30,000 to 40,000 clones listed, about 21% were seen once. This clone was recorded many times. Treatment of any kind had been given to no patient before thyroid surgery. V dropped 10 bases and J dropped 8 bases, with 20 bases sitting between them. CDR3 length equals 14 residues. Germline assignment: CDR1 SGHVS and CDR2 FQNEAQ. The chain joins TRBV7-8 to TRBJ1-4; D is perhaps TRBD1 (6 bases). The sequence came from a female donor with papillary thyroid cancer or a benign thyroid nodule (not recorded which). Some clones in this sample may be carry-over from other donors' samples. Sequencing used blood. DNA of the CDR3: TGTGCCACAGGGTCTACAGGGTTAGGAGAAAAACTGTTTTTT. Translation gives CATGSTGLGEKLFF.